This passage covers 27 T cell receptor beta chains from one sample sequenced in a study of technical replicates of blood from a few donors (TCRdb year 2017). To prepare the library, the immunoSEQ multiplex PCR assay was applied. The clones in this table, taken by TCRdb from immuneACCESS, are in-frame only. Not every clone is retained; where verified, under half of the shortfall comes from an unresolved V gene, and the cause of the rest is unknown. The table for this sample lists tens of thousands of clones; 94% of them were counted only once. Jointly, the top ten make up around 0.41% of the sample. Sequences were obtained from T cells isolated from PBMCs. The source of these receptors is a human donor in good health.

CDR3 nucleotides: TGTGCCAGCACCTCTGCGGGCACCGGGGAGCTGTTTTTT. It codes for CASTSAGTGELFF. The chain joins TRBV27 to TRBJ2-2; tentatively, D is TRBD2 (5 bases). Looked up from germline, CDR1 is MNHEY and CDR2 is SMNVEV (reference sequence). The CDR3 covers 13 residues. V was shortened by 7 bases and J by 4 bases, with 10 bases between the two germline ends.

This chain links TRBV4-3 with TRBJ2-1; D is perhaps TRBD1 (5 bases). V lost 3 bases, J lost 4 bases, and 16 bases lay in between. The CDR3 consists of 16 residues. CDR1 LGHNA and CDR2 YSLEER come from the germline V gene. CDR3 residues: CASSQDILGRYNEQFF. In DNA, the CDR3 is TGCGCCAGCAGCCAGGACATCCTGGGGCGTTACAATGAGCAGTTCTTC.

CDR3 nucleotide sequence: TGTGCCAGCAGCTTTCAGGGGTTGGGCTACACCTTC. Its protein product is CASSFQGLGYTF. The gene calls are TRBV5-4 and TRBJ1-2; possible D gene TRBD1, 6 bases. The CDR3 loop spans 12 amino acids. Trimming shortened V by 2 bases and J by 8 bases, and 10 bases separated the two germline ends. Germline CDR1 SGHNT, CDR2 YYREEE (reference sequence). The full variable domain, its missing parts supplied by reference TRBV5-4 and TRBJ1-2, is ETGVTQSPTHLIKTRGQQVTLRCSSQSGHNTVSWYQQALGQGPQFIFQYYREEENGRGNFPPRFSGLQFPNYSSELNVNALELDDSALYLCASSFQGLGYTFGSGTRLTVV.

The chain is built from TRBV6-4 and TRBJ2-7; D possibly corresponds to TRBD1 (6 bases). CDR3 length equals 16 residues. Germline loops: CDR1 MRHNA, CDR2 SNTAGT. Trimming shortened V by 3 bases and J by 6 bases, and 21 bases separated the two germline ends. In nucleotides, the CDR3 is TGTGCCAGCAGTGAGTTTTGGGGGCGCGATCGATTCGAGCAGTACTTC. This gives the protein CASSEFWGRDRFEQYF.

This sequence joins TRBV28 and TRBJ2-3, with 13 bases that match TRBD2. V lost 3 bases, J lost 1 base, and 4 bases stayed unmatched. The CDR3 sequence is 17 residues long. Germline CDR1 is MDHEN and CDR2 is SYDVKM. The CDR3 nucleotides read TGTGCCAGCAGTTTTCATACTAGCGGGGGGGGCACAGATACGCAGTATTTT. Translation gives CASSFHTSGGGTDTQYF. Looking up the rest from reference TRBV28 and TRBJ2-3 gives the full variable domain: DVKVTQSSRYLVKRTGEKVFLECVQDMDHENMFWYRQDPGLGLRLIYFSYDVKMKEKGDIPEGYSVSREKKERFSLILESASTNQTSMYLCASSFHTSGGGTDTQYFGPGTRLTVL.

This clone was picked up one time. This rearrangement joins TRBV9 to TRBJ2-7, with TRBD2 matching 7 bases. CDR1 SGDLS and CDR2 YYNGEE come from the germline V gene. The ends lost 4 bases at V and 3 bases at J; junction bases unmatched: 7. This CDR3 region has 14 residues. DNA of the CDR3: TGTGCCAGCAGCTCCCTAGCGGTTAACTACGAGCAGTACTTC. Translated: CASSSLAVNYEQYF.

The chain links TRBV7-2 to TRBJ2-4; no definite D call. CDR1 and CDR2 from the germline V gene are SGHTA and FQGNSA. There are 15 residues in the CDR3. Trimming took 1 base from V and 2 from J, leaving 9 bases between them. The CDR3 here is CASSLGRVTKNIQYF. The CDR3 DNA follows: TGTGCCAGCAGCTTAGGTCGGGTGACCAAAAACATTCAGTACTTC.

The chain employs TRBV28 and TRBJ1-5; D is perhaps TRBD1 (5 bases). Germline V CDR1 and CDR2: MDHEN, SYDVKM. Trimming took 5 bases from V and 3 from J, leaving 11 bases between them. The CDR3 sequence is 14 residues long. The CDR3 spells CASSPGANNQPQHF. The DNA of the CDR3 is TGTGCCAGCAGTCCTGGGGCCAACAATCAGCCCCAGCATTTT.

The chain recombines TRBV2 with TRBJ1-1; TRBD1 might be the D (5 bases). This CDR3 region has 14 residues. V gave up 4 bases and J gave up 0 bases, with 9 bases separating them. CDR1 is SNHLY, CDR2 FYNNEI, per germline. The CDR3 is CASSAQGMNTEAFF. CDR3 sequence (DNA): TGTGCCAGCAGTGCTCAGGGTATGAACACTGAAGCTTTCTTT.

This clone was seen a single time. The chain employs TRBV27 and TRBJ2-7; 7 nucleotides match TRBD1. This CDR3 is built from 14 residues. CDR1 is MNHEY and CDR2 is SMNVEV in the germline V gene (reference sequence). Trimming at V came to 8 bases and at J to 5 bases, leaving 12 bases not matched to a gene. The CDR3 coding sequence is TGTGCCAGCTCAGAGACCGGGACAGAGGACGAGCAGTACTTC. It codes for CASSETGTEDEQYF.

V usage is TRBV30 and J usage is TRBJ1-4; TRBD1 aligns across 9 bases. The CDR3 is 14 residues long. The V gene end was trimmed by 8 bases and the J gene end by 2 bases; junction bases not matched to a gene: 6. CDR1 GTSNPN and CDR2 SVGIG come from the germline V gene (reference sequence). The CDR3 nucleotides read TGTGCCGGCAAACAGGGGGCGACTAATGAAAAACTGTTTTTT. Its protein is CAGKQGATNEKLFF.

As to this clone: The sample holds other DNA sequences that translate to the same CDR3. V and J are TRBV6-5 and TRBJ2-7, with 8 bases lining up with TRBD2. Germline CDR1 is MNHEY and CDR2 is SVGAGI. The CDR3 is made up of 15 amino acids. The junction had 6 bases not matched to a gene; V was cut back by 5 bases and J by 0 bases. Here the CDR3 DNA reads TGTGCCAGCAGTCCCGGGACTAGTGGCTCCTACGAGCAGTACTTC. Its translation is CASSPGTSGSYEQYF.

This clone was observed a single time. The chain combines TRBV5-1 with TRBJ2-1, with 7 bases that match TRBD2. Looked up from germline, CDR1 is SGHRS and CDR2 is YFSETQ. V gave up 4 bases and J gave up 8 bases; unmatched junction bases: 9. The CDR3 extends over 14 amino acids. CDR3 in amino acids: CASSRGVEVDEQFF. DNA of the CDR3: TGCGCCAGCAGCCGGGGGGTAGAAGTCGATGAGCAGTTCTTC.

V is TRBV30 and J is TRBJ1-2, with D possibly being TRBD1 (5 bases). Trimming took 7 bases from V and 2 from J, leaving 14 bases between them. CDR1 and CDR2 (germline): GTSNPN, SVGIG (reference sequence). This CDR3 has 13 amino acids. CDR3 amino acids: CAFDQGRNYGYTF. The CDR3 bases are TGTGCCTTCGACCAGGGAAGAAACTATGGCTACACCTTC.

The J gene is TRBJ1-2, the V gene TRBV28; 10 positions agree with TRBD1. Germline V gives CDR1 MDHEN, CDR2 SYDVKM. The junction had 5 bases not matched to a gene; V was cut back by 6 bases and J by 1 base. This CDR3 has 15 residues. Here the CDR3 reads CASSTGTGVNYGYTF. The CDR3 DNA reads as TGTGCCAGCAGCACCGGGACAGGGGTTAACTATGGCTACACCTTC.

This chain links TRBV19 with TRBJ2-7, with 12 bases aligning to TRBD1. The CDR3 runs 14 residues. Germline V CDR1 and CDR2: LNHDA, SQIVND (reference sequence). V was pared by 5 bases and J by 5 bases, with 4 bases of the junction left unmatched. The chain's CDR3 is CASSRDRGRHEQYF. CDR3 sequence (DNA): TGTGCCAGTAGTCGGGACAGGGGGCGCCACGAGCAGTACTTC.

This clone was recorded only once. CDR3 in amino acids: CASSLLANEQFF. CDR3 DNA: TGTGCCAGCAGCTTACTAGCTAATGAGCAGTTCTTC. This rearrangement joins TRBV7-2 to TRBJ2-1; D is possibly TRBD2 (5 bases). The CDR3 covers 12 residues. With 2 bases removed from V and 7 bases from J, the gap between germline ends came to 6 bases. Germline CDR1 SGHTA, CDR2 FQGNSA.

This clone was detected once. V is TRBV10-1 and J is TRBJ1-4; D may be TRBD1 (5 bases). The CDR3 consists of 13 residues. The germline CDR1 and CDR2 sequences are WNHNN and SYGVQD (reference sequence). Trimming removed 3 bases from V and 6 bases from J, with 8 bases in between. The CDR3 loop reads CASSELGDEKLFF. DNA for the CDR3: TGCGCCAGCAGTGAATTAGGGGATGAAAAACTGTTTTTT.

This clone occurred once. The chain carries TRBV6-5 and TRBJ2-7; 7 bases match TRBD1. Germline trimming cut 10 bases from V and 5 bases from J; bases unmatched to any gene: 8. The CDR3 spans 12 residues. CDR1 is MNHEY, CDR2 SVGAGI, per germline. CDR3 region: CATGTAMDEQYF. The DNA of the CDR3 is TGTGCCACCGGGACAGCCATGGACGAGCAGTACTTC.

The CDR3 sequence is CAISEGVSGSYEQYF. The DNA of the CDR3 is TGTGCCATCAGTGAGGGGGTTAGCGGGAGCTACGAGCAGTACTTC. This rearrangement joins TRBV10-3 to TRBJ2-7, with TRBD2 matching over 9 bases. Germline CDR1 and CDR2: ENHRY and SYGVKD. The CDR3 runs to 15 residues. The V segment lost 2 bases and the J segment 3 bases; nucleotides outside the gene matches: 5.

The CDR3 sequence is CASSQARGREFF. CDR3 DNA: TGCGCCAGCAGCCAAGCCCGGGGGAGGGAGTTCTTC. The chain combines TRBV4-1 with TRBJ2-1, with TRBD2 matching over 7 bases. V shed 1 base and J 14 bases; nucleotides not matched to a gene: 5. Germline V gene sequence: CDR1 MGHRA, CDR2 YSYEKL. The CDR3 has 12 amino acids.

CDR3 protein: CASRNAGSITQYF. The CDR3 DNA reads as TGTGCCAGCAGAAACGCCGGGAGCATTACGCAGTATTTT. The chain links TRBV4-2 to TRBJ2-3; TRBD2 is a possible D gene (6 bases). Germline V CDR1 and CDR2: LGHNA, YNFKEQ. This CDR3 comprises 13 residues. Trimming took off 6 bases at V and 8 bases at J, with 15 bases between the two ends.

The table lists this clone with a few counts. CDR3 coding DNA: TGTGCCACCAGCGCCTCACACTCTCAGGGGGGAACTGAAGCTTTCTTT. Its protein product is CATSASHSQGGTEAFF. The J gene is TRBJ1-1, the V gene TRBV15; 7 nucleotides align to TRBD1. The trim removed 5 bases at V and 5 bases at J, leaving 14 bases unmatched. This CDR3 is built from 16 residues. CDR1 and CDR2 (germline): LNHNV, YYDKDF (reference sequence).

The chain carries TRBV5-4 and TRBJ2-3; the D is unclear. Trimming took off 3 bases at V and 2 bases at J, with 4 bases between the two ends. The germline V gene has CDR1 SGHNT and CDR2 YYREEE (reference sequence). The CDR3 length is 12 residues. The CDR3 sequence is CASSYNTDTQYF. The DNA for the CDR3 is TGTGCCAGCAGCTACAACACAGATACGCAGTATTTT. Drawing the rest from reference TRBV5-4 and TRBJ2-3, the complete variable domain is ETGVTQSPTHLIKTRGQQVTLRCSSQSGHNTVSWYQQALGQGPQFIFQYYREEENGRGNFPPRFSGLQFPNYSSELNVNALELDDSALYLCASSYNTDTQYFGPGTRLTVL.

V gene TRBV2 combines with J gene TRBJ2-7; D gene uncertain. Trimming pared 7 bases from V and 3 bases from J, leaving 13 bases between. The CDR3 is made up of 13 amino acids. CDR1 is SNHLY, CDR2 FYNNEI, per germline. The CDR3, as DNA: TGTGCCAGCACTCAGTCATACATCTACGAGCAGTACTTC. Its protein is CASTQSYIYEQYF.

The chain joins TRBV6-5 to TRBJ2-7; D gene ambiguous. Germline V gene lookup returns CDR1 MNHEY and CDR2 SVGAGI. This CDR3 region has 12 residues. V lost 4 bases to trimming and J lost 9 bases, with 13 bases between them. This CDR3 is CASSFLGSGQYF. The CDR3, as DNA: TGTGCCAGCAGTTTCCTTGGATCGGGGCAGTACTTC.

This clone showed up just once. The V and J genes are TRBV11-3 and TRBJ2-3, with D possibly TRBD1 on 6 matching bases. Germline V CDR1 and CDR2: SGHNT, YENEEA. The CDR3 runs 20 residues. V shed 5 bases and J shed 3 bases, with 30 bases lying between them. The CDR3 is CASSLKFGRQVFGMTDTQYF. Written as DNA, the CDR3 is TGTGCCAGCAGCCTGAAATTTGGCCGACAGGTCTTCGGTATGACAGATACGCAGTATTTT.